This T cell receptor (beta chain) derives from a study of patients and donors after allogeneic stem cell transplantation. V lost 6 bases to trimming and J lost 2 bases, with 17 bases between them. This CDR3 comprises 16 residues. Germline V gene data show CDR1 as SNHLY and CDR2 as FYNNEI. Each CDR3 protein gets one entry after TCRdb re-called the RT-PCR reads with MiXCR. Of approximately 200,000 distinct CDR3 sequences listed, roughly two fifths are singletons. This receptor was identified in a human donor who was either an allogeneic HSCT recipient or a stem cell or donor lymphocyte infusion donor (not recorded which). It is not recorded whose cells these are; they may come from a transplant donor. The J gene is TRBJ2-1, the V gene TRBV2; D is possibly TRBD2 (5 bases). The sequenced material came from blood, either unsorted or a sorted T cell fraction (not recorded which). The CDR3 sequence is CASSPRTAGPYNEQFF. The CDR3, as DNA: TGTGCCAGCAGCCCCAGGACTGCGGGCCCCTACAATGAGCAGTTCTTC.